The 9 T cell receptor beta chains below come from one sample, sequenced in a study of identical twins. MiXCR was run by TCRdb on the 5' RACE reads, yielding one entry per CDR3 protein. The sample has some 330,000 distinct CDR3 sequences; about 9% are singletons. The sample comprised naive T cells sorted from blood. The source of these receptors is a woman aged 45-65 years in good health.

The CDR3: CASSMREWETQYF. CDR3 in DNA: TGTGCCAGCAGTATGCGGGAGTGGGAGACCCAGTACTTC. The chain recombines TRBV12-3 or TRBV12-4 with TRBJ2-5, with 7 bases fitting TRBD2. This CDR3 contains 13 residues. Trimming cost V 5 bases and J 5 bases; bases outside gene matches: 5.

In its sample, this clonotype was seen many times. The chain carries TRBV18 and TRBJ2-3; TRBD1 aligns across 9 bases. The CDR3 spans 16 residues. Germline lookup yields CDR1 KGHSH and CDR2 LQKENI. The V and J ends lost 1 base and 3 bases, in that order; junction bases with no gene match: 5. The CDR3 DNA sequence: TGTGCCAGCTCACCACTCTCACAGGGGGCAACAGATACGCAGTATTTT. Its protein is CASSPLSQGATDTQYF.

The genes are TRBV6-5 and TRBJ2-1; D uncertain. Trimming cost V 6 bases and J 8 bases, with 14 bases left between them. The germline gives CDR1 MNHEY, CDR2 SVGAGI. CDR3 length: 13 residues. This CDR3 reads CASRPPGRDEQFF. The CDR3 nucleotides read TGTGCCAGCAGGCCCCCCGGCCGGGATGAGCAGTTCTTC.

CDR3 coding DNA: TGTGCCAGCAGTATAGGGACACTCGGTCCTGAGCAGTTCTTC. Translation gives CASSIGTLGPEQFF. V gene TRBV6-5 combines with J gene TRBJ2-1, with D tentatively TRBD1 (6 bases). This CDR3 has 14 residues. The V and J ends lost 5 bases and 9 bases respectively, with 17 bases between them. Germline V gene lookup returns CDR1 MNHEY and CDR2 SVGAGI.

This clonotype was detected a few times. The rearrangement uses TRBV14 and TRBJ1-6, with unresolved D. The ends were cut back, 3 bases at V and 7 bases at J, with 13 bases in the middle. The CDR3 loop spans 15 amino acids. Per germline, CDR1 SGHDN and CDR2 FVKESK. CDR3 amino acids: CASSHMNAFNSPLHF. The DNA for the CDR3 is TGTGCCAGCAGCCATATGAACGCCTTCAATTCACCCCTCCACTTT.

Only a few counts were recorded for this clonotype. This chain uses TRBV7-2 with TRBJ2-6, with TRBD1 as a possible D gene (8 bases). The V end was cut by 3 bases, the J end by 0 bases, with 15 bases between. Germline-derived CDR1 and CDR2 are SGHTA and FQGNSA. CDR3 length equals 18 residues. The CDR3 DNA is TGTGCCAGCAGCTTTGGACAGGGAGGGCCCTCTGGGGCCAACGTCCTGACTTTC. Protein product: CASSFGQGGPSGANVLTF.

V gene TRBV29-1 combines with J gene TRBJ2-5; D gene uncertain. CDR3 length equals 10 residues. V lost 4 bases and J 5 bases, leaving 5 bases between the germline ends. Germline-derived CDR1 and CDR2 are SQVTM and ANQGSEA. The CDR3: CSVGVETQYF. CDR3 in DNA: TGCAGCGTTGGGGTGGAGACCCAGTACTTC.

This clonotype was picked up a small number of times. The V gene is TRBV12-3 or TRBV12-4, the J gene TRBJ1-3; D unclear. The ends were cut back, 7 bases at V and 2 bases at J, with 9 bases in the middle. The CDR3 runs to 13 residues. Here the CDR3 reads CASIPEAGNTIYF. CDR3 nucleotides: TGTGCCAGCATCCCTGAGGCTGGAAACACCATATATTTT.

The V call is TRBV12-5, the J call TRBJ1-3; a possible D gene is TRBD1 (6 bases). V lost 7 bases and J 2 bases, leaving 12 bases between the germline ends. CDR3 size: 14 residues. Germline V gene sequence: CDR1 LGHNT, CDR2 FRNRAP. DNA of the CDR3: TGTGCTAGTGATAATACAGGGCCTGGAAACACCATATATTTT. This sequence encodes CASDNTGPGNTIYF.